These 26 T cell receptor beta chains were all obtained from the same sample, sequenced in a study of blood T cells in healthy people across ages. Primed by a sample-barcoded 5' primer and a J-beta primer mix, a second PCR proceeded for roughly 6 to 12 cycles. TCRdb used MiXCR to reprocess the 5' RACE reads, holding one entry per CDR3 protein. Of about 1.6 million distinct CDR3 sequences listed, about 35% are singletons. The sequencing input was blood. These receptor sequences come from a woman aged 30 to 39 in good health.

The genes are TRBV7-9 and TRBJ2-5; D is uncertain. Germline values: CDR1 SEHNR, CDR2 FQNEAQ (reference sequence). Between the trimmed V and J ends, which lost 1 base and 5 bases, there was a span of 11 bases. The CDR3 extends over 14 amino acids. CDR3 nucleotides: TGTGCCAGCAGCTTAGTGAGCACCATGGAGACCCAGTACTTC. The encoded protein is CASSLVSTMETQYF.

This clonotype occurred a few times. This sequence joins TRBV4-1 and TRBJ1-2; 9 bases agree with TRBD1. V dropped 5 bases and J dropped 2; count of bases not matched to a gene: 6. Germline CDR1 MGHRA, CDR2 YSYEKL. The CDR3 totals 15 residues. The DNA of the CDR3 is TGCGCCAGCAGCTACCGGGGACAGGGAAACTATGGCTACACCTTC. Protein: CASSYRGQGNYGYTF.

This clonotype has only a few counts. Possible read error: a much larger clone is one base away. The V gene is TRBV20-1, the J gene TRBJ2-5; 7 bases are shared with TRBD2. The V gene end was trimmed by 5 bases and the J gene end by 13 bases; junction bases not matched to a gene: 16. The CDR3 has 13 amino acids. Germline values: CDR1 DFQATT, CDR2 SNEGSKA (reference sequence). CDR3 sequence reads: CSAQWEGSVGRYF. Written as DNA, the CDR3 is TGCAGTGCTCAATGGGAGGGAAGCGTAGGGCGGTACTTC.

The chain links TRBV6-1 to TRBJ2-7; 7 bases align to TRBD1. Germline V gene data show CDR1 as MNHNS and CDR2 as SASEGT. CDR3 size: 15 residues. V lost 6 bases and J lost 4; bases outside the gene matches: 12. Here the CDR3 DNA reads TGTGCCAGCAGCGTCGCCTTGGGACAGCCTTACGAGCAGTACTTC. This codes for CASSVALGQPYEQYF.

The sample holds a few counts of this clonotype. The rearrangement joins TRBV6-1 to TRBJ2-3; 14 bases align to TRBD2. V gave up 5 bases and J gave up 2 bases; unmatched junction bases: 9. The germline V gene has CDR1 MNHNS and CDR2 SASEGT. The CDR3 runs to 18 residues. The CDR3 region is CASSLGLAGGPYTDTQYF. The DNA for the CDR3 is TGTGCCAGCAGTCTCGGACTAGCGGGGGGCCCATACACAGATACGCAGTATTTT.

This chain connects TRBV11-2 to TRBJ2-1; possible D gene TRBD2, 5 bases. Germline lookup yields CDR1 SGHAT and CDR2 FQNNGV. The CDR3 length is 13 residues. Trimming took 3 bases from V and 6 from J, leaving 9 bases between them. CDR3 in amino acids: CASSFASPNEQFF. CDR3 sequence (DNA): TGTGCCAGCAGCTTTGCTAGCCCCAATGAGCAGTTCTTC.

CDR3: CSVVMGQITEAFF. The DNA for the CDR3 is TGCAGCGTTGTAATGGGACAGATAACTGAAGCTTTCTTT. This chain joins TRBV29-1 and TRBJ1-1; TRBD1 aligns across 7 bases. The V segment lost 4 bases and the J segment 5 bases; nucleotides outside the gene matches: 7. Germline lookup yields CDR1 SQVTM and CDR2 ANQGSEA. The CDR3 is 13 amino acids.

This chain joins TRBV30 and TRBJ1-2, with D perhaps matching TRBD1 (5 bases). CDR1 and CDR2 (germline): GTSNPN, SVGIG (reference sequence). CDR3 length equals 12 residues. The V end lost 1 base, the J end lost 8 bases, and 11 bases lay between the germline ends. This CDR3 reads CAWSGEGPGYTF. The CDR3 DNA is TGTGCCTGGAGTGGTGAGGGGCCGGGCTACACCTTC.

This chain links TRBV11-2 with TRBJ2-3, with TRBD1 as a possible D gene (6 bases). Germline V gene lookup returns CDR1 SGHAT and CDR2 FQNNGV. With 5 bases removed from V and 6 bases from J, the gap between germline ends came to 18 bases. CDR3 length equals 15 residues. CDR3 in DNA: TGTGCCAGCAGCAAGGGGGACATAGGGTCGGATACGCAGTATTTT. Translating gives CASSKGDIGSDTQYF.

This clonotype was found a few times. The chain links TRBV2 to TRBJ2-7; no definite D call. Trimming stripped 6 bases from V and 2 bases from J, with 8 bases between. Germline V gene data show CDR1 as SNHLY and CDR2 as FYNNEI. This CDR3 comprises 12 residues. The chain's CDR3 is CASRDGAYEQYF. The CDR3 coding sequence is TGTGCCAGCAGGGACGGAGCCTACGAGCAGTACTTC.

This clonotype was detected a few times. The rearrangement joins TRBV20-1 to TRBJ2-4, with TRBD1 matching 7 bases. With 2 bases clipped from V and 7 bases from J, the junction kept 11 bases outside the gene matches. In germline, CDR1 is DFQATT, CDR2 SNEGSKA (reference sequence). CDR3 length equals 15 residues. Written as DNA, the CDR3 is TGCAGTGCTAGACCTCGACAGGGTGGGTTGAACATTCAGTACTTC. Protein sequence: CSARPRQGGLNIQYF.

V usage is TRBV12-3 or TRBV12-4 and J usage is TRBJ2-7, with 7 positions matching TRBD1. This CDR3 has 16 residues. V trimming: 0 bases; J trimming: 8 bases; junction bases outside the gene matches: 13. The CDR3 coding sequence is TGTGCCAGCAGTTTAGCGAGACAGGGAGCCCCCGTAAAGCAGTACTTC. Residues: CASSLARQGAPVKQYF.

The chain joins TRBV20-1 to TRBJ2-1; D assignment may be TRBD1 or TRBD2 (6 bases each). Germline CDR1 DFQATT, CDR2 SNEGSKA (reference sequence). The CDR3 has 16 residues. The V end was cut by 0 bases, the J end by 8 bases, with 20 bases between. This CDR3 is CSARDLRGPDWDEQFF. CDR3 bases: TGCAGTGCTAGAGATCTACGGGGGCCGGATTGGGATGAGCAGTTCTTC.

The chain joins TRBV28 to TRBJ1-6; TRBD1 agrees at 7 bases. In germline, CDR1 is MDHEN, CDR2 SYDVKM. This CDR3 has 15 amino acids. V lost 6 bases to trimming and J lost 7 bases; unmatched junction nucleotides: 9. CDR3 region: CASSLDRAVNSPLHF. In DNA, the CDR3 is TGTGCCAGCAGCCTAGACAGGGCCGTCAATTCACCCCTCCACTTT.

Only a few counts were recorded for this clonotype. The V and J genes are TRBV9 and TRBJ2-5; 9 bases line up with TRBD2. J was trimmed by 9 bases and V by 0 bases; bases with no gene match: 9. The CDR3 contains 15 residues. Germline lookup yields CDR1 SGDLS and CDR2 YYNGEE. DNA for the CDR3: TGTGCCAGCAGCGTAGATCCTAGCGGGGAGAGACCCCAGTACTTC. Amino acids: CASSVDPSGERPQYF.

The sample holds a few counts of this clonotype. V gene TRBV15 combines with J gene TRBJ2-1, with TRBD2 matching over 7 bases. The germline CDR1 and CDR2 sequences are LNHNV and YYDKDF (reference sequence). The CDR3 consists of 17 residues. The V gene end was trimmed by 0 bases and the J gene end by 0 bases; junction bases not matched to a gene: 5. The CDR3 protein is CATSRDSLAVSYNEQFF. CDR3 coding DNA: TGTGCCACCAGCAGAGATTCCCTAGCGGTCTCCTACAATGAGCAGTTCTTC.

The chain combines TRBV12-3 or TRBV12-4 with TRBJ2-6; 12 bases line up with TRBD1. The junction had 9 bases not matched to a gene; V was cut back by 10 bases and J by 2 bases. The CDR3 has 17 amino acids. The CDR3 protein is CAIPEGQGAPGANVLTF. The CDR3 region has the DNA TGTGCCATCCCTGAGGGACAGGGGGCTCCTGGGGCCAACGTCCTGACTTTC.

The V gene is TRBV30, the J gene TRBJ1-2; D perhaps matches TRBD1 (6 bases). Trimming removed 5 bases at V and 8 bases at J, with 21 bases between. Germline CDR1 and CDR2: GTSNPN and SVGIG (reference sequence). CDR3 size: 14 residues. This CDR3 is CAWETGRGNLGYTF. CDR3 nucleotides: TGTGCCTGGGAGACGGGCAGGGGAAATCTCGGCTACACCTTC.

This clonotype was observed a few times. The rearrangement uses TRBV4-1 and TRBJ1-2, with D uncertain. The CDR3 covers 12 residues. V dropped 0 bases and J dropped 8 bases, with 7 bases sitting between them. From germline, CDR1 is MGHRA and CDR2 YSYEKL. The CDR3: CASSQDRWGYTF. As DNA, the CDR3 is TGCGCCAGCAGCCAAGATAGATGGGGCTACACCTTC.

The gene calls are TRBV4-1 and TRBJ2-1; perhaps TRBD2 as D (5 bases). This CDR3 contains 14 residues. Germline loops: CDR1 MGHRA, CDR2 YSYEKL. V was trimmed by 0 bases and J by 9 bases, leaving 12 bases between them. The CDR3 bases are TGCGCCAGCAGCCAAGATCTGGGAGAGGGTGAGCAGTTCTTC. This gives the protein CASSQDLGEGEQFF.

The V call is TRBV9, the J call TRBJ2-4, with 9 bases identical to TRBD1. Gene TRBJ2-5 matches the end of the DNA better, so the J call may be wrong. Germline loops: CDR1 SGDLS, CDR2 YYNGEE. The length of the CDR3 is 14 residues. In nucleotides, the CDR3 is TGTGCCAGCAGCGCGCGGACAGGGGAGGGGACCCAGTACTTC. It translates to CASSARTGEGTQYF.

This chain connects TRBV20-1 to TRBJ1-2; D may be TRBD1 (5 bases). The V end lost 0 bases, the J end lost 4 bases, and 9 bases lay between the germline ends. Germline V CDR1 and CDR2: DFQATT, SNEGSKA (reference sequence). There are 13 residues in the CDR3. Here the CDR3 DNA reads TGCAGTGCTAGAGAAGAGGGGACCTATGGCTACACCTTC. Protein product: CSAREEGTYGYTF.

The chain carries TRBV28 and TRBJ2-1, with D uncertain. The CDR3 covers 13 residues. The V end lost 7 bases, the J end lost 5 bases, and 12 bases lay between the germline ends. The germline V gene has CDR1 MDHEN and CDR2 SYDVKM. CDR3 DNA sequence: TGTGCCAGCAACAATAAGCGTCACAATGAGCAGTTCTTC. This codes for CASNNKRHNEQFF.

The CDR3 spells CASSFSPGAYEQYF. CDR3 DNA: TGTGCCAGCAGCTTCTCACCGGGGGCCTACGAGCAGTACTTC. The gene calls are TRBV7-2 and TRBJ2-7, with D perhaps TRBD2 (6 bases). Trimming shortened V by 3 bases and J by 2 bases, and 11 bases separated the two germline ends. In germline, CDR1 is SGHTA, CDR2 FQGNSA. The CDR3 consists of 14 residues.

The chain carries TRBV27 and TRBJ1-2; D possibly corresponds to TRBD1 (6 bases). The CDR3 length is 16 residues. The V end lost 7 bases, the J end lost 6 bases, and 24 bases lay between the germline ends. In germline, CDR1 is MNHEY, CDR2 SMNVEV (reference sequence). The CDR3 loop reads CASTPFRGQSADGYTF. CDR3 DNA sequence: TGTGCCAGCACCCCTTTCAGAGGACAGTCCGCTGATGGCTACACCTTC.

The rearrangement links TRBV30 to TRBJ1-1, with D hard to call. V was trimmed by 3 bases and J by 7 bases, leaving 6 bases between them. This CDR3 is built from 10 residues. Per germline, CDR1 GTSNPN and CDR2 SVGIG (reference sequence). The CDR3 DNA sequence: TGTGCCTGGAGGGGGAATGAAGCTTTCTTT. Translated, it gives CAWRGNEAFF.